These T cell receptor beta chains were read from a single sample in a study of control samples from healthy donors and cancer patients. The assay was immunoSEQ multiplex PCR, and TCRdb's table has in-frame clones only and misses some. Of over 80,000 clones listed, approximately 78% were seen once; the top ten hold roughly 2%. The specimen was blood. The receptors stem from a man in his fifties or sixties in good health. Each CDR3 is given with its conserved first and last residue. The D gene is left open where the match is weak. Size is stated for part of the rows, as once, few or many counts, or as a class when the clone is expanded.

J gene,D gene,clone size,V gene,CDR3 DNA,CDR3 protein
TRBJ2-3,-,-,TRBV7-2,TGTGCCAGCAGCTCCCCCAGCACAGATACGCAGTATTTT,CASSSPSTDTQYF
TRBJ2-5,-,-,TRBV20-1,TGCAGTGCTAGAGACGCGGGGACCCAGTACTTC,CSARDAGTQYF
TRBJ2-7,TRBD1,-,TRBV10-2,TGCGCCAGCACAGGTGACAGGGCCTACGAGCAGTACTTC,CASTGDRAYEQYF
TRBJ2-4,-,-,TRBV5-5,TGTGCCAGCAGCTTGGGTGACAGTTTGTACTTAAACATTCAGTACTTC,CASSLGDSLYLNIQYF
TRBJ2-7,TRBD2,-,TRBV30,TGTGCCTGGAGTGGAGCCCCAGGGAGCGGGAGTTACGAGCAGTACTTC,CAWSGAPGSGSYEQYF
TRBJ1-1,TRBD1,-,TRBV18,TGTGCCAGCTCACCGCGACAGGGGTCGAACACTGAAGCTTTCTTT,CASSPRQGSNTEAFF
TRBJ1-1,TRBD1,-,TRBV25-1,TGTGCCAGCGGGGACAGGGTGGTGTTTAACACTGAAGCTTTCTTT,CASGDRVVFNTEAFF
TRBJ1-6,-,once,TRBV6-5,TGTGCCAGCATTCGGACCAGTCCACCCCTCCACTTT,CASIRTSPPLHF
TRBJ2-7,-,-,TRBV2,TGTGCCAGCAGGGGATTGGGAGGGGGCCTTTTCTACGAGCAGTACTTC,CASRGLGGGLFYEQYF
TRBJ1-1,-,-,TRBV9,TGTGCCAGCAGCGTAGAGGCAGGCTTGAACACTGAAGCTTTCTTT,CASSVEAGLNTEAFF
TRBJ2-3,TRBD2,-,TRBV7-9,TGTGCCAGCAGCCCGAAGGGACTAGCGGGATTATCAGATACGCAGTATTTT,CASSPKGLAGLSDTQYF
TRBJ1-1,-,-,TRBV5-4,TGTGCCAGCAGCTTGTCGGCGGTCGTGATCGATGAAGCTTTCTTT,CASSLSAVVIDEAFF
TRBJ2-5,TRBD2,-,TRBV25-1,TGTGCCAGCAGTGAATATATGGCCCTAGCGGGAGGCGGAGAGACCCAGTACTTC,CASSEYMALAGGGETQYF
TRBJ2-1,TRBD2,few,TRBV15,TGTGCCACCAGCAACCCTAGCGGGGGCTCCTACAATGAGCAGTTCTTC,CATSNPSGGSYNEQFF
TRBJ1-2,-,-,TRBV10-2,TGCGCCAGCAGATCGGGGGACTATGGCTACACCTTC,CASRSGDYGYTF
TRBJ2-3,-,-,TRBV30,TGTGCCTGGAGGGGGTATACCGTGGACACAGATACGCAGTATTTT,CAWRGYTVDTDTQYF